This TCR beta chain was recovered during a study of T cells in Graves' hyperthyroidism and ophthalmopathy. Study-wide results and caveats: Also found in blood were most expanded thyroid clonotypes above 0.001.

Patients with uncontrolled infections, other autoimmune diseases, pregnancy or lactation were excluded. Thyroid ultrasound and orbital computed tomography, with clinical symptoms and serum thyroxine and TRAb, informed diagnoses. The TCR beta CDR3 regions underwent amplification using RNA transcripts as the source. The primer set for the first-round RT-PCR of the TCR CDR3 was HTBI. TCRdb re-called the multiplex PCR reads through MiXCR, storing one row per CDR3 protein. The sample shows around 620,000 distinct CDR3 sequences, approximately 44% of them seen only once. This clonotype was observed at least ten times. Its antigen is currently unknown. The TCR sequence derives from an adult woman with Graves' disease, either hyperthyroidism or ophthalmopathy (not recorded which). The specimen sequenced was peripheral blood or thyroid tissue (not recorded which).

In DNA, the CDR3 is TGTGCCACCAGCAGAGATTCCGGGTTCGGGTACACCATATATTTT. This sequence encodes CATSRDSGFGYTIYF. The chain joins TRBV15 to TRBJ1-3; D remains ambiguous. Trimming removed 0 bases from V and 8 bases from J, with 14 bases in between. CDR3 size: 15 residues. The germline gives CDR1 LNHNV, CDR2 YYDKDF (reference sequence).